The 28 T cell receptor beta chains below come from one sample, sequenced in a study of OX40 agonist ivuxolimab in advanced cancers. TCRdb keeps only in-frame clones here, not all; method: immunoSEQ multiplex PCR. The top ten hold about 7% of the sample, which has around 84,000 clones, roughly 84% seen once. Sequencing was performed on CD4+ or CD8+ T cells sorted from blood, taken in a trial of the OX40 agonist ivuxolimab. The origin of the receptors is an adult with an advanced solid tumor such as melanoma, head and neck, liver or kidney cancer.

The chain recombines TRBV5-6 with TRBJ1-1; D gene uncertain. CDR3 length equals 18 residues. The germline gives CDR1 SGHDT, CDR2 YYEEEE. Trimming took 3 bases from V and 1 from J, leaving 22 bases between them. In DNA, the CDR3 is TGTGCCAGCAGCTCCTCCCGCCTCCGACTCATTACGAACACTGAAGCTTTCTTT. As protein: CASSSSRLRLITNTEAFF.

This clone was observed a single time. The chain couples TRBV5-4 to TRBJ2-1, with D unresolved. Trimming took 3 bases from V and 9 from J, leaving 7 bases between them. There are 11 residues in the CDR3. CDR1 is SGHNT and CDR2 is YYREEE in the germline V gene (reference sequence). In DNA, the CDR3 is TGTGCCAGCAGCTCCTACGGTGAGCAGTTCTTC. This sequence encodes CASSSYGEQFF.

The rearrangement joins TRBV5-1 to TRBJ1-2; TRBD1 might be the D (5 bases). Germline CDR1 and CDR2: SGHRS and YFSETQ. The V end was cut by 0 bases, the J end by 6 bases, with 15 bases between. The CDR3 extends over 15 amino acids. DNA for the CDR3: TGCGCCAGCAGCTTGGAGGGGCAGGGCGGAAATGGCTACACCTTC. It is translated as CASSLEGQGGNGYTF.

The CDR3 nucleotides are TGTGCCAGCAGTTGGACAGCATACAGAGGAAACACCATATATTTT. Its translation: CASSWTAYRGNTIYF. This rearrangement joins TRBV6-5 to TRBJ1-3, with a tentative D call TRBD1 (6 bases). The CDR3 contains 15 residues. With 4 bases removed from V and 4 bases from J, the gap between germline ends came to 14 bases. CDR1 and CDR2 (germline): MNHEY, SVGAGI.

Written as DNA, the CDR3 is TGTGCCAGCAGTTACGGGGGCGCAATGAACACTGAAGCTTTCTTT. Translating it yields CASSYGGAMNTEAFF. The chain couples TRBV6-5 to TRBJ1-1, with TRBD1 as a possible D gene (6 bases). V lost 2 bases, J lost 0 bases, and 10 bases lay in between. From germline, CDR1 is MNHEY and CDR2 SVGAGI. The CDR3 covers 15 residues.

CDR3 amino acids: CASSFVTGGAGELFF. CDR3 in DNA: TGCGCCAGCAGCTTTGTGACAGGTGGGGCCGGGGAGCTGTTTTTT. J is TRBJ2-2 and V is TRBV5-1; D may be TRBD1 (6 bases). The CDR3 contains 15 residues. V lost 2 bases and J 6 bases, leaving 14 bases between the germline ends. Germline V CDR1 and CDR2: SGHRS, YFSETQ.

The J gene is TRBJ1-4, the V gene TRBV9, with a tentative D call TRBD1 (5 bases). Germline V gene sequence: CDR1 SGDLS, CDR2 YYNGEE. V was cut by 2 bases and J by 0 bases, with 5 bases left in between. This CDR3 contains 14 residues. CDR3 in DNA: TGTGCCAGCAGCGTGACAGCAACTAATGAAAAACTGTTTTTT. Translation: CASSVTATNEKLFF.

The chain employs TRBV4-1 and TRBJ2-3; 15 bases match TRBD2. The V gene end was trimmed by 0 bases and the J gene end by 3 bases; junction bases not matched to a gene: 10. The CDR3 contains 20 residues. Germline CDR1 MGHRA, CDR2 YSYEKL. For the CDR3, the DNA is TGCGCCAGCAGCCAAGATAAGGGGGGACTAGCGGGAGGATCGACAGATACGCAGTATTTT. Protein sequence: CASSQDKGGLAGGSTDTQYF.

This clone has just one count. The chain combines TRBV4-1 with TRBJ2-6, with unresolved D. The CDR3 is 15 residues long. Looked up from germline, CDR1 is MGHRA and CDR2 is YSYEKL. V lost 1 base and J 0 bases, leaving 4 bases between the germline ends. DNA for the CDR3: TGCGCCAGCAGCCAAGGGCGCTCTGGGGCCAACGTCCTGACTTTC. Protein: CASSQGRSGANVLTF.

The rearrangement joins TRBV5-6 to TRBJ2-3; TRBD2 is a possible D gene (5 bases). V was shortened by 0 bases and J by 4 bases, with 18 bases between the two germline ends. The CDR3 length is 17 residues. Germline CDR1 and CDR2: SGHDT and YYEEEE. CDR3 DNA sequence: TGTGCCAGCAGCTTGGCCGGGGAGTCTTGGAGCGCAGATACGCAGTATTTT. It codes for CASSLAGESWSADTQYF.

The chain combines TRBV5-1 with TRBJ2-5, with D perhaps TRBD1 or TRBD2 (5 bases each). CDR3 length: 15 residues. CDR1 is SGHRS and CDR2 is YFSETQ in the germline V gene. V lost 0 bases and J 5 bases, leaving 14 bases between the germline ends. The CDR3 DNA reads TGCGCCAGCAGCTTGGCCGGGACCACCGGGGAGACCCAGTACTTC. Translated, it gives CASSLAGTTGETQYF.

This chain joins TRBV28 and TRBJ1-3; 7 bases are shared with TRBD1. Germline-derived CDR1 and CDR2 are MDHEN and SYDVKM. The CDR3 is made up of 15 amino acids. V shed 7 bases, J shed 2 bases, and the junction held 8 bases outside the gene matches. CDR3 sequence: CASIGGTGAGNTIYF. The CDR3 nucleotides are TGTGCCAGCATCGGGGGAACAGGGGCTGGAAACACCATATATTTT.

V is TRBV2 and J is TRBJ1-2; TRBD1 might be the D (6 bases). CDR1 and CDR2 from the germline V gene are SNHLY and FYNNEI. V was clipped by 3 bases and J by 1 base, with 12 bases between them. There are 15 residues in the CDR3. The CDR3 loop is CASSEGPGVNYGYTF. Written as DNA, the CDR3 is TGTGCCAGCAGTGAGGGTCCAGGGGTTAACTATGGCTACACCTTC.

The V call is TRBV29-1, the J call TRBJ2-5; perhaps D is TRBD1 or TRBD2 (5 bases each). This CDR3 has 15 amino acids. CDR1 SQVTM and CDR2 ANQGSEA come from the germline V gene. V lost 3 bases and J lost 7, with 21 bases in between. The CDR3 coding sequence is TGCAGCGTTGATCTCGGCCCGCTCGGGGCGGGGACCCAGTACTTC. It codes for CSVDLGPLGAGTQYF.

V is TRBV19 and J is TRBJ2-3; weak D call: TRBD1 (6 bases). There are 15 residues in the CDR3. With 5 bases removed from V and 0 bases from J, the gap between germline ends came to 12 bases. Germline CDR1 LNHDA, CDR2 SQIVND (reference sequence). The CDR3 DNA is TGTGCCAGTAGTCCGGACAGCCTTAGCACAGATACGCAGTATTTT. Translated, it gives CASSPDSLSTDTQYF.

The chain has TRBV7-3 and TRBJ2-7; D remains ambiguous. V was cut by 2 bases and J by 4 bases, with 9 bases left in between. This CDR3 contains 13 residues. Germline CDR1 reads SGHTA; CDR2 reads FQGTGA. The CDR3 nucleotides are TGTGCCAGCAGCTTATTCCGCGGTTACGAGCAGTACTTC. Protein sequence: CASSLFRGYEQYF.

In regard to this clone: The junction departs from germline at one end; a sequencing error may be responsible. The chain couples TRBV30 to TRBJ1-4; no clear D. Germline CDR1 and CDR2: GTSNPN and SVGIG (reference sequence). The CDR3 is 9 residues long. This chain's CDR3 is CAWKKVRLF. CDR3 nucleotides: TGTGCCTGGAAAAAAGTGAGACTGTTT.

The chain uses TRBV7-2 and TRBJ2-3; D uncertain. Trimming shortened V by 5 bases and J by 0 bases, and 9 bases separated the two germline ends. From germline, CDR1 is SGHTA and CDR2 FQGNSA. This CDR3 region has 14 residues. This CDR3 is CASSQVVSTDTQYF. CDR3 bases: TGTGCCAGCAGCCAAGTAGTCAGCACAGATACGCAGTATTTT. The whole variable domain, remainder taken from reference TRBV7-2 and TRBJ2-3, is GAGVSQSPSNKVTEKGKDVELRCDPISGHTALYWYRQSLGQGLEFLIYFQGNSAPDKSGLPSDRFSAERTGGSVSTLTIQRTQQEDSAVYLCASSQVVSTDTQYFGPGTRLTVL.

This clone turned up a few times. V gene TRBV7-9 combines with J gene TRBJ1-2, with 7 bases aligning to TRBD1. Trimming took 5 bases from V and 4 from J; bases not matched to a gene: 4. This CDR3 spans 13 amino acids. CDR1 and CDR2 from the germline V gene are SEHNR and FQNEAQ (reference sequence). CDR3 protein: CASSPRDSYGYTF. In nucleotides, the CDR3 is TGTGCCAGCAGCCCCCGGGACAGCTATGGCTACACCTTC.

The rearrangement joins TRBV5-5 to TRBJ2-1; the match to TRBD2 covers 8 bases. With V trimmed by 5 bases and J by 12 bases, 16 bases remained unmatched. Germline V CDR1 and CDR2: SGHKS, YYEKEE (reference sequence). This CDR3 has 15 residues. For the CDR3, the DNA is TGTGCCAGCAGTTCTCCCGGGGGAGCGGGAGAATTGCAGTTCTTC. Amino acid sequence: CASSSPGGAGELQFF.

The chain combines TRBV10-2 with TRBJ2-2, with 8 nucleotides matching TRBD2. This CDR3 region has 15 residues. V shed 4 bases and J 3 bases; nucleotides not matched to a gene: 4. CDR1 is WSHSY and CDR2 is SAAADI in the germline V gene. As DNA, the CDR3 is TGCGCCAGCAGTGGAAAGCGGGGGTACACCGGGGAGCTGTTTTTT. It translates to CASSGKRGYTGELFF.

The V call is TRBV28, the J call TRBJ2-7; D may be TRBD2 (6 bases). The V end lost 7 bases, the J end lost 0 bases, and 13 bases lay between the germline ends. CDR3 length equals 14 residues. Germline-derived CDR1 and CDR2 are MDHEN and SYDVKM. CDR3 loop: CASIPAGSSYEQYF. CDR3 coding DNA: TGTGCCAGCATCCCGGCGGGGAGCTCCTACGAGCAGTACTTC.

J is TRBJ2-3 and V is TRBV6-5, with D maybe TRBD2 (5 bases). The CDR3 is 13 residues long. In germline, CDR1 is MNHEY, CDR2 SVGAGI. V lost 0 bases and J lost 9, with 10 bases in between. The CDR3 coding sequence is TGTGCCAGCAGTTACTCAAAGGAGGTCACGCAGTATTTT. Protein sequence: CASSYSKEVTQYF.

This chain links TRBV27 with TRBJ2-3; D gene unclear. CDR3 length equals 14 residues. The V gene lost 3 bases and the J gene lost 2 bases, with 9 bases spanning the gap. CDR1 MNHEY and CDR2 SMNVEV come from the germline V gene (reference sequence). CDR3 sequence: CASSFRIFTDTQYF. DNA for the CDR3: TGTGCCAGCAGTTTCCGAATATTCACAGATACGCAGTATTTT.

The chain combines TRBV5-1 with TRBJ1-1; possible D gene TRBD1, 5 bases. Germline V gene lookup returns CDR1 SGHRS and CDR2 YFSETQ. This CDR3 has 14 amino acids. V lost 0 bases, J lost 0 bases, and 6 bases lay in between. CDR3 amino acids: CASSLGGMNTEAFF. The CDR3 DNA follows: TGCGCCAGCAGCTTGGGGGGGATGAACACTGAAGCTTTCTTT.

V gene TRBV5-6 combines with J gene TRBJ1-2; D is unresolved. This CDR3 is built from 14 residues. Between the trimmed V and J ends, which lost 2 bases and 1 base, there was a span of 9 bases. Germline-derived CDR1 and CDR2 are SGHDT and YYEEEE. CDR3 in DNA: TGTGCCAGCAGCTTAAAGGGCTATAACTATGGCTACACCTTC. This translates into CASSLKGYNYGYTF.

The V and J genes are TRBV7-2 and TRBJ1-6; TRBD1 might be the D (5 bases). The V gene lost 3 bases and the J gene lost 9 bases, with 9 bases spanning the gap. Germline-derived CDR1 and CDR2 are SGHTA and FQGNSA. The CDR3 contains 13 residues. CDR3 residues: CASSFPGASPLHF. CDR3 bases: TGTGCCAGCAGCTTCCCTGGGGCTTCACCCCTCCACTTT. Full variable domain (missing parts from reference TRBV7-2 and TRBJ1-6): GAGVSQSPSNKVTEKGKDVELRCDPISGHTALYWYRQSLGQGLEFLIYFQGNSAPDKSGLPSDRFSAERTGGSVSTLTIQRTQQEDSAVYLCASSFPGASPLHFGNGTRLTVT.

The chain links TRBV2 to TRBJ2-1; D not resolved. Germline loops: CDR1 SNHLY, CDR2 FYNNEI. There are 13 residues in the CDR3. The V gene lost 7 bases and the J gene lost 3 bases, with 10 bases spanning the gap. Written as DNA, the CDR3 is TGTGCCAGCAAGGTGGGCAGCTACAATGAGCAGTTCTTC. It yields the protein CASKVGSYNEQFF.